The clone carrying this T cell receptor beta chain was counted once. The germline V gene encodes CDR1 SGDLS and CDR2 YYNGEE. The V end lost 4 bases, the J end lost 7 bases, and 17 bases lay between the germline ends. The CDR3 sequence is 15 residues long. These data originate in a study of cytomegalovirus exposure and HLA in healthy donors. The PCR ran on 60 Vbeta and 13 Jbeta primers. Repertoires were generated with immunoSEQ multiplex PCR, while TCRdb's copy carries only in-frame clones and drops some. Seen here are 200,000 to 250,000 clones, about 85% observed once, and the top ten hold 1.3%. The sequencing sample was made of PBMCs. This clonotype was obtained from a human donor in good health. The rearrangement links TRBV9 to TRBJ1-4; D not resolved. The CDR3 DNA is TGTGCCAGCAGCCTCATGCGGGGTGTGGGTGAAAAACTGTTTTTT. This translates into CASSLMRGVGEKLFF.